The 22 T cell receptor beta chains below were found in one sample sequenced in a study of shared clonotypes between healthy human individuals. TCRdb's copy holds only in-frame clones and misses some; the assay was immunoSEQ multiplex PCR. The sample has approximately 720,000 clones, about 91% seen once; the top ten hold more than 20%. In the naive CD8 group, cells lacked CD45RO and were positively selected for CCR7, so terminally differentiated effector memory CD45RA+ cells were left out. The sequenced material came from naive CD8+ T cells sorted from blood. All receptors derive from a man younger than 45 in good health.

The rearrangement joins TRBV27 to TRBJ2-4, with D possibly being TRBD1 or TRBD2 (5 bases each). V was shortened by 4 bases and J by 5 bases, with 21 bases between the two germline ends. Germline loops: CDR1 MNHEY, CDR2 SMNVEV (reference sequence). The CDR3 has 17 amino acids. CDR3 loop: CASSSLGIGDPENIQYF. CDR3 in DNA: TGTGCCAGCAGTTCTTTAGGCATAGGGGACCCGGAAAACATTCAGTACTTC.

The rearrangement joins TRBV27 to TRBJ1-1; D uncertain. The length of the CDR3 is 13 residues. CDR1 is MNHEY and CDR2 is SMNVEV in the germline V gene (reference sequence). V was clipped by 0 bases and J by 11 bases, with 13 bases between them. In DNA, the CDR3 is TGTGCCAGCAGTTTATCGGCTGGCAACTCCGCTTTCTTT. Its protein is CASSLSAGNSAFF.

The chain is built from TRBV7-2 and TRBJ1-2; no reliable D call. The germline gives CDR1 SGHTA, CDR2 FQGNSA. CDR3 length: 15 amino acids. V was trimmed by 1 base and J by 2 bases, leaving 11 bases between them. CDR3 in DNA: TGTGCCAGCAGCTTAGTCGAGGGTGGGAACTATGGCTACACCTTC. Translation: CASSLVEGGNYGYTF.

The V call is TRBV27, the J call TRBJ2-5; 13 bases line up with TRBD2. This CDR3 has 16 amino acids. The V gene's germline CDR1 is MNHEY and CDR2 SMNVEV (reference sequence). The V gene end was trimmed by 4 bases and the J gene end by 4 bases; junction bases not matched to a gene: 6. This chain's CDR3 is CASSSRGLAGTETQYF. In DNA, the CDR3 is TGTGCCAGCAGTTCCAGGGGACTAGCGGGAACAGAGACCCAGTACTTC.

The chain links TRBV29-1 to TRBJ2-1; D unclear. The V gene lost 0 bases and the J gene lost 7 bases, with 10 bases spanning the gap. The germline V gene encodes CDR1 SQVTM and CDR2 ANQGSEA. The CDR3 runs 13 residues. The CDR3 sequence is CSVEEDPGNEQFF. In DNA form, the CDR3 reads TGCAGCGTTGAAGAGGATCCTGGGAATGAGCAGTTCTTC.

This clone was recorded once. The chain has TRBV7-6 and TRBJ2-6; D is ambiguous. The CDR3 sequence is 17 residues long. Per germline, CDR1 SGHVS and CDR2 FNYEAQ. Trimming removed 1 base at V and 0 bases at J, with 10 bases between. The CDR3: CASSLDWGNSGANVLTF. The CDR3 region has the DNA TGTGCCAGCAGCTTAGATTGGGGAAACTCTGGGGCCAACGTCCTGACTTTC. The variable domain in full, with the rest retrieved from reference TRBV7-6 and TRBJ2-6, is GAGVSQSPRYKVTKRGQDVALRCDPISGHVSLYWYRQALGQGPEFLTYFNYEAQQDKSGLPNDRFSAERPEGSISTLTIQRTEQRDSAMYRCASSLDWGNSGANVLTFGAGSRLTVL.

The genes are TRBV5-5 and TRBJ2-4, with D perhaps matching TRBD1 (5 bases). The germline V gene has CDR1 SGHKS and CDR2 YYEKEE (reference sequence). The germline V and J ends were trimmed by 0 bases and 6 bases, with 19 bases remaining between them. The CDR3 runs 17 residues. CDR3 protein: CASSLEGITTASNIQYF. The CDR3 nucleotides are TGTGCCAGCAGCTTGGAGGGAATAACGACAGCCTCAAACATTCAGTACTTC.

The chain links TRBV2 to TRBJ2-1, with D uncertain. The ends were cut back, 3 bases at V and 4 bases at J, with 7 bases in the middle. Germline V gene lookup returns CDR1 SNHLY and CDR2 FYNNEI. This CDR3 contains 13 residues. CDR3 sequence (DNA): TGTGCCAGCAGTGACCTCAAGTACAATGAGCAGTTCTTC. Translating gives CASSDLKYNEQFF.

The sample holds a few counts of this clone. This specimen includes other DNA sequences encoding the same CDR3. The V gene is TRBV5-1, the J gene TRBJ2-7, with D unresolved. The CDR3 runs to 11 residues. Trimming cost V 3 bases and J 0 bases, with 1 base left between them. Germline CDR1 reads SGHRS; CDR2 reads YFSETQ. This CDR3 is CASSSSYEQYF. The CDR3 DNA reads as TGCGCCAGCAGCTCCTCCTACGAGCAGTACTTC.

The chain combines TRBV5-8 with TRBJ2-1; the match to TRBD1 covers 7 bases. CDR3 length: 14 amino acids. The V gene end was trimmed by 0 bases and the J gene end by 7 bases; junction bases not matched to a gene: 4. Germline V gene sequence: CDR1 SGHTS, CDR2 YDEGEE. The DNA of the CDR3 is TGTGCCAGCAGCTTGGGGACAGGACATAATGAGCAGTTCTTC. Residues: CASSLGTGHNEQFF.

The V gene is TRBV14, the J gene TRBJ2-6; the D gene is possibly TRBD1 (5 bases). V lost 0 bases and J lost 0, with 9 bases in between. This CDR3 spans 17 amino acids. Germline V lookup: CDR1 SGHDN, CDR2 FVKESK. As DNA, the CDR3 is TGTGCCAGCAGCCAAGAAGCAGGGAACTCTGGGGCCAACGTCCTGACTTTC. Its protein product is CASSQEAGNSGANVLTF.

This rearrangement joins TRBV27 to TRBJ1-5, with D maybe TRBD1 (6 bases). This CDR3 has 19 amino acids. The V end was cut by 0 bases, the J end by 0 bases, with 18 bases between. Germline V CDR1 and CDR2: MNHEY, SMNVEV (reference sequence). CDR3 sequence (DNA): TGTGCCAGCAGTTTATCGATCCCCGGGACACGGGATAGCAATCAGCCCCAGCATTTT. It yields the protein CASSLSIPGTRDSNQPQHF.

This chain uses TRBV2 with TRBJ1-2; no clear D. CDR1 is SNHLY and CDR2 is FYNNEI in the germline V gene. The CDR3 is 14 amino acids. Trimming removed 5 bases at V and 10 bases at J, with 20 bases between. The CDR3 spells CASSFKHGTVDYTF. CDR3 nucleotide sequence: TGTGCCAGCAGTTTTAAACACGGTACGGTCGACTACACCTTC.

The chain couples TRBV19 to TRBJ2-7; possible D gene TRBD2, 5 bases. Germline V gene sequence: CDR1 LNHDA, CDR2 SQIVND (reference sequence). V was pared by 1 base and J by 0 bases, with 13 bases between. This CDR3 region has 16 residues. The CDR3 coding sequence is TGTGCCAGTAGTATAGCGGATAGCGCCAGCTCCTACGAGCAGTACTTC. It yields the protein CASSIADSASSYEQYF.

A remark on this clone: At the DNA level, this CDR3 is encoded by other sequences in the same sample as well. Here the CDR3 DNA reads TGTGCCAGCAGCGTAGGCCAGGGGGTGAACACTGAAGCTTTCTTT. This codes for CASSVGQGVNTEAFF. The chain is built from TRBV9 and TRBJ1-1; TRBD1 matches 7 bases. V dropped 0 bases and J dropped 0; count of bases not matched to a gene: 2. CDR3 length: 15 residues. CDR1 and CDR2 (germline): SGDLS, YYNGEE.

The chain combines TRBV27 with TRBJ1-1; D may be TRBD1 (5 bases). Looked up from germline, CDR1 is MNHEY and CDR2 is SMNVEV (reference sequence). The V gene lost 5 bases and the J gene lost 5 bases, with 18 bases spanning the gap. There are 15 residues in the CDR3. CDR3 loop: CASSTIWGMVTEAFF. CDR3 bases: TGTGCCAGCAGTACCATTTGGGGGATGGTGACTGAAGCTTTCTTT.

There are a few counts of this clone. J is TRBJ1-1 and V is TRBV19; possibly TRBD1 for D (5 bases). Germline V CDR1 and CDR2: LNHDA, SQIVND (reference sequence). V lost 5 bases and J lost 1, with 14 bases in between. This CDR3 is built from 15 residues. The CDR3 reads CASSRPAGPNTEAFF. The CDR3 region has the DNA TGTGCCAGTAGTCGACCTGCAGGGCCGAACACTGAAGCTTTCTTT.

The chain employs TRBV5-4 and TRBJ1-2; D not certain. Germline CDR1 is SGHNT and CDR2 is YYREEE (reference sequence). V lost 1 base to trimming and J lost 6 bases, with 13 bases between them. CDR3 size: 14 residues. The CDR3 spells CASSLLGLLDGYTF. The CDR3 DNA reads TGTGCCAGCAGCTTGCTGGGTCTTCTGGATGGCTACACCTTC. The whole variable domain, filled in from reference TRBV5-4 and TRBJ1-2, reads ETGVTQSPTHLIKTRGQQVTLRCSSQSGHNTVSWYQQALGQGPQFIFQYYREEENGRGNFPPRFSGLQFPNYSSELNVNALELDDSALYLCASSLLGLLDGYTFGSGTRLTVV.

This sequence joins TRBV19 and TRBJ2-7; TRBD2 is a possible D gene (5 bases). Germline-derived CDR1 and CDR2 are LNHDA and SQIVND (reference sequence). There are 15 residues in the CDR3. The V and J ends lost 3 bases and 0 bases respectively, with 12 bases between them. The CDR3 DNA is TGTGCCAGTAGTATGAAGAGGGCGACCTCCTACGAGCAGTACTTC. It encodes CASSMKRATSYEQYF.

Regarding this clone: In the same sample, other DNA sequences code for this CDR3. The chain employs TRBV6-1 and TRBJ2-7; 10 bases align to TRBD2. The V gene's germline CDR1 is MNHNS and CDR2 SASEGT. J was trimmed by 5 bases and V by 1 base; bases with no gene match: 2. The CDR3 spans 14 residues. The CDR3 sequence: CASSEVAGGDEQYF. CDR3 DNA: TGTGCCAGCAGTGAAGTAGCGGGAGGAGACGAGCAGTACTTC.

This clone was recorded once. The rearrangement links TRBV5-6 to TRBJ2-7, with no clear D. V lost 1 base and J lost 5, with 7 bases in between. Per germline, CDR1 SGHDT and CDR2 YYEEEE. The CDR3 contains 12 residues. In nucleotides, the CDR3 is TGTGCCAGCAGCTTGTCCCTCAACGAGCAGTACTTC. Translation: CASSLSLNEQYF.

The V and J genes are TRBV7-9 and TRBJ1-2; D is uncertain. Germline CDR1 reads SEHNR; CDR2 reads FQNEAQ (reference sequence). CDR3 length: 16 amino acids. Between the trimmed V and J ends, which lost 1 base and 4 bases, there was a span of 16 bases. The DNA of the CDR3 is TGTGCCAGCAGCTTAGAGGGCGCGACGCCCGGCTATGGCTACACCTTC. Translated, it gives CASSLEGATPGYGYTF.